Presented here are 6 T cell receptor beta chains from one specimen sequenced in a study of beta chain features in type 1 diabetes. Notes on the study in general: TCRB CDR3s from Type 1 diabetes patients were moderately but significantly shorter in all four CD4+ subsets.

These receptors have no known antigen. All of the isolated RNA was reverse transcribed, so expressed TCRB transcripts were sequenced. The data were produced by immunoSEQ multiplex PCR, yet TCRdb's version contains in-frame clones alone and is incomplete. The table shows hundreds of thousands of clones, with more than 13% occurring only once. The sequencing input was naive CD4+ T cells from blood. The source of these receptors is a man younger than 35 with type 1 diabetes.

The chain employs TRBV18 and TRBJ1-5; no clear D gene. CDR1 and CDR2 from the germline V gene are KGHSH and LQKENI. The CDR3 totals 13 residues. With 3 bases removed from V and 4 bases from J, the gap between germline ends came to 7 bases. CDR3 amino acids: CASSPYENQPQHF. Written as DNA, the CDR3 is TGTGCCAGCTCACCCTACGAGAATCAGCCCCAGCATTTT.

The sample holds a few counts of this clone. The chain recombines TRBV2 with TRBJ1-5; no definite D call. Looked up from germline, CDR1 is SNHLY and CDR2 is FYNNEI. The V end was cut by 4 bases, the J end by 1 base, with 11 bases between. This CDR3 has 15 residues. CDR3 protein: CASSVTWTSNQPQHF. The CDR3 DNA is TGTGCCAGCAGTGTAACGTGGACCAGCAATCAGCCCCAGCATTTT.

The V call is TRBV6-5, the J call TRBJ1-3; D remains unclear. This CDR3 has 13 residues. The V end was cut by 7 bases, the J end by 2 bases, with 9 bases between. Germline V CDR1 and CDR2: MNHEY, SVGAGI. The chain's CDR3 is CASTPYTGNTIYF. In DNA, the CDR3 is TGTGCCAGCACCCCTTACACTGGAAACACCATATATTTT.

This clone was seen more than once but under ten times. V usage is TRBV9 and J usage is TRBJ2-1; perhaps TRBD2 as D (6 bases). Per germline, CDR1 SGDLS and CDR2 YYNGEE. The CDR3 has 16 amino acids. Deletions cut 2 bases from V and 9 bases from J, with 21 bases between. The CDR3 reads CASSVGTRPIPSEQFF. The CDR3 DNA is TGTGCCAGCAGCGTTGGGACTCGCCCGATTCCCTCTGAGCAGTTCTTC. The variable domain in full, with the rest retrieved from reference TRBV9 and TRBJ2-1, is DSGVTQTPKHLITATGQRVTLRCSPRSGDLSVYWYQQSLDQGLQFLIQYYNGEERAKGNILERFSAQQFPDLHSELNLSSLELGDSALYFCASSVGTRPIPSEQFFGPGTRLTVL.

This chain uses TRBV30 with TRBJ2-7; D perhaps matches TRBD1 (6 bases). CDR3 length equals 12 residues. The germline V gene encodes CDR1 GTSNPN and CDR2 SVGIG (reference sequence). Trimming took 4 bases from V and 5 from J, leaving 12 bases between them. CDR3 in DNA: TGTGCCTGGACCCAGGGGTCCCACGAGCAGTACTTC. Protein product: CAWTQGSHEQYF.

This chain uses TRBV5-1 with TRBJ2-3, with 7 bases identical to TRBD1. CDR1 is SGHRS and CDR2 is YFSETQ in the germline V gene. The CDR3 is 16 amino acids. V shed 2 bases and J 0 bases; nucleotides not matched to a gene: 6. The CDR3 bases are TGCGCCAGCAGCTTCACCGGGACAGTTAGCACAGATACGCAGTATTTT. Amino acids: CASSFTGTVSTDTQYF.